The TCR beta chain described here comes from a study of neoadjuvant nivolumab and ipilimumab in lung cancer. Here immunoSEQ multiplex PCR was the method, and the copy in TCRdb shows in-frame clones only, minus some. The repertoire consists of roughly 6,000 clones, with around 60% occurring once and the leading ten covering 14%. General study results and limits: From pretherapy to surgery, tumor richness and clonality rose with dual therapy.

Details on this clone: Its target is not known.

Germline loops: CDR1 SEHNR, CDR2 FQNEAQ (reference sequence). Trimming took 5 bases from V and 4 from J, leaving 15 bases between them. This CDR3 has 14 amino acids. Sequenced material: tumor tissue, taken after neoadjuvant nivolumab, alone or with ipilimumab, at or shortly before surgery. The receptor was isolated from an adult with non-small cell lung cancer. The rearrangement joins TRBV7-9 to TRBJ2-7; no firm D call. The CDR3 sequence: CASSPVGSVYEQYF. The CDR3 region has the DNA TGTGCCAGCAGCCCCGTCGGATCCGTGTACGAGCAGTACTTC. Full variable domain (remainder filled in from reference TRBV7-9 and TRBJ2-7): DTGVSQNPRHKITKRGQNVTFRCDPISEHNRLYWYRQTLGQGPEFLTYFQNEAQLEKSRLLSDRFSAERPKGSFSTLEIQRTEQGDSAMYLCASSPVGSVYEQYFGPGTRLTVT.